A selection of T cell receptor beta chains follows, all from one sample in a study of cytomegalovirus exposure and HLA in healthy donors. Produced via immunoSEQ multiplex PCR; TCRdb's table is partial and in-frame only. This table holds some 150,000 clones, about 64% found once. The sequencing sample was made of PBMCs. The receptors shown here come from a woman aged 25-40 years in good health and CMV-seropositive. CDR3s include the opening cysteine and the closing phenylalanine or tryptophan. Each record gives: V gene, J gene, clone size, CDR3 protein. Size values are once, few and many counts, or a class for expanded clones, and some rows have none.

V gene: TRBV18
J gene: TRBJ2-3
clone size: -
CDR3 protein: CASSPTGIDTQYF

V gene: TRBV7-7
J gene: TRBJ2-1
clone size: -
CDR3 protein: CASSRSSSYNEQFF

V gene: TRBV10-1
J gene: TRBJ2-2
clone size: once
CDR3 protein: CASSAGQGNTGELFF

V gene: TRBV19
J gene: TRBJ1-1
clone size: -
CDR3 protein: CASSIVPYRVMNTEAFF

V gene: TRBV11-2
J gene: TRBJ1-1
clone size: -
CDR3 protein: CASSFSEGGTEAFF

V gene: TRBV19
J gene: TRBJ1-1
clone size: once
CDR3 protein: CASIGNTEAFF

V gene: TRBV13
J gene: TRBJ1-2
clone size: -
CDR3 protein: CASQTGGRGYTF

V gene: TRBV5-6
J gene: TRBJ1-1
clone size: -
CDR3 protein: CASSLASAEAFF

V gene: TRBV7-8
J gene: TRBJ1-4
clone size: -
CDR3 protein: CASSGRVIRGVTNEKLFF

V gene: TRBV27
J gene: TRBJ1-1
clone size: -
CDR3 protein: CASSLLTRTGMNTEAFF

V gene: TRBV5-1
J gene: TRBJ1-1
clone size: -
CDR3 protein: CASKEELNTEAFF

V gene: TRBV4-2
J gene: TRBJ2-5
clone size: -
CDR3 protein: CASSQERRGEQYF

V gene: TRBV25-1
J gene: TRBJ1-5
clone size: -
CDR3 protein: CASSANWAGGNQPQHF

V gene: TRBV5-1
J gene: TRBJ2-1
clone size: few
CDR3 protein: CATTPLAGGPNEQFF

V gene: TRBV19
J gene: TRBJ2-1
clone size: -
CDR3 protein: CATSGTLYNEQFF

V gene: TRBV18
J gene: TRBJ2-5
clone size: -
CDR3 protein: CASSPSSGSGETQYF

V gene: TRBV2
J gene: TRBJ2-5
clone size: -
CDR3 protein: CASSSLSQYF

V gene: TRBV21-1
J gene: TRBJ1-2
clone size: -
CDR3 protein: CASSVRTGPNYGYTF

V gene: TRBV13
J gene: TRBJ1-1
clone size: -
CDR3 protein: CASSPQPGTGTEAFF

V gene: TRBV7-6
J gene: TRBJ2-6
clone size: -
CDR3 protein: CASSLMADSGANVLTF

V gene: TRBV20-1
J gene: TRBJ2-1
clone size: once
CDR3 protein: CSSGAYNEQFF

V gene: TRBV19
J gene: TRBJ2-3
clone size: -
CDR3 protein: CASSINALRTDTQYF

V gene: TRBV6-5
J gene: TRBJ1-2
clone size: -
CDR3 protein: CASTRGLTYGYTF

V gene: TRBV18
J gene: TRBJ2-7
clone size: -
CDR3 protein: CASSPGQKEQYF

V gene: TRBV18
J gene: TRBJ1-3
clone size: -
CDR3 protein: CASSDRDRGSGNTIYF

V gene: TRBV5-1
J gene: TRBJ2-3
clone size: once
CDR3 protein: CASSQLAGGTDTQYF

V gene: TRBV7-9
J gene: TRBJ2-2
clone size: -
CDR3 protein: CASSLFNGSTGELFF

V gene: TRBV28
J gene: TRBJ1-2
clone size: -
CDR3 protein: CATRRGRGYGYTF

V gene: TRBV5-5
J gene: TRBJ1-6
clone size: -
CDR3 protein: CASSPGGLRDSPLHF

V gene: TRBV13
J gene: TRBJ2-1
clone size: -
CDR3 protein: CATTGWLNEQFF

V gene: TRBV5-6
J gene: TRBJ2-1
clone size: once
CDR3 protein: CASSLGAGGFFEQFF

V gene: TRBV30
J gene: TRBJ1-6
clone size: -
CDR3 protein: CAWSVPGQNSPLHF

V gene: TRBV21-1
J gene: TRBJ1-4
clone size: -
CDR3 protein: CASSPPSVATNEKLFF

V gene: TRBV5-4
J gene: TRBJ2-3
clone size: -
CDR3 protein: CASSFGGRSDTQYF

V gene: TRBV9
J gene: TRBJ1-1
clone size: -
CDR3 protein: CASSVVGGAGTEYTEAFF

V gene: TRBV5-1
J gene: TRBJ2-7
clone size: -
CDR3 protein: CASSLSGGHPYEQYF